The rows below give T cell receptor beta chains drawn from one sample of a study of T cells in Graves' hyperthyroidism and ophthalmopathy. TCRdb called the multiplex PCR reads again in MiXCR, with one record for every CDR3 protein. This table holds 550,000 to 700,000 distinct CDR3 sequences, approximately 15% found once. Sequenced material: blood. The receptors were gathered from a woman aged 40 to 55 with Graves' ophthalmopathy. CDR3s include the opening cysteine and the closing phenylalanine or tryptophan. A D gene is named only where the DNA matches it firmly. Only part of the rows carry a size: once, few, many, or a class if the clone is expanded.

D gene | J gene | clone size | V gene | CDR3 protein | CDR3 DNA
TRBD2 | TRBJ2-2 | . | TRBV29-1 | CSALSFAGGITGELFF | TGCAGCGCCCTGAGTTTTGCGGGAGGGATCACCGGGGAGCTGTTTTTT
. | TRBJ1-2 | many | TRBV16 | CASSQWKGSSYGYTF | TGTGCCAGCAGCCAATGGAAAGGGTCGAGCTATGGCTACACCTTC
. | TRBJ2-6 | many | TRBV6-1 | CASSEGAMGSGANVLTF | TGTGCCAGCAGTGAAGGAGCCATGGGGTCTGGGGCCAACGTCCTGACTTTC
. | TRBJ1-1 | . | TRBV6-1 | CASQDSYPKNTEAFF | TGTGCCAGCCAGGATTCTTACCCCAAGAACACTGAAGCTTTCTTT
. | TRBJ1-1 | many | TRBV19 | CASARDYNTEAFF | TGTGCCAGTGCCCGGGACTATAACACTGAAGCTTTCTTT
. | TRBJ1-3 | many | TRBV12-3/TRBV12-4 | CASRRGSSGNTIYF | TGTGCCAGCAGACGGGGGAGCTCTGGAAACACCATATATTTT
TRBD1 | TRBJ1-2 | . | TRBV20-1 | CSARRQGFSYGYTF | TGCAGTGCCAGACGACAGGGTTTCAGCTATGGCTACACCTTC
. | TRBJ1-1 | many | TRBV5-1 | CASSLVQGGHTEAFF | TGCGCCAGCAGCTTGGTCCAGGGAGGTCACACTGAAGCTTTCTTT
. | TRBJ2-5 | . | TRBV7-3 | CASSLDGVEGETQYF | TGTGCCAGCAGCTTAGATGGAGTGGAAGGGGAGACCCAGTACTTC
. | TRBJ1-2 | . | TRBV4-1 | CASSPDNPINYGYTF | TGCGCCAGCAGCCCTGACAATCCGATTAACTATGGCTACACCTTC
. | TRBJ1-5 | many | TRBV5-1 | CASSPGTDLNQPQHF | TGCGCCAGCAGCCCGGGGACGGACCTTAATCAGCCCCAGCATTTT
. | TRBJ1-1 | many | TRBV11-2 | CASSLMTGRTEAFF | TGTGCCAGCAGCTTAATGACAGGTAGGACTGAAGCTTTCTTT
. | TRBJ2-7 | many | TRBV29-1 | CSVPGDGFYEQYF | TGCAGCGTCCCGGGAGACGGGTTCTACGAGCAGTACTTC
. | TRBJ2-2 | . | TRBV20-1 | CSASKDSPRSTGELFF | TGCAGTGCTAGTAAGGACAGCCCAAGAAGCACCGGGGAGCTGTTTTTT
TRBD1 | TRBJ1-2 | many | TRBV6-1 | CASSGVGTGYGYTF | TGTGCCAGCAGTGGGGTCGGGACAGGGTATGGCTACACCTTC
. | TRBJ2-7 | many | TRBV28 | CASSFLGPPPYEQYF | TGTGCCAGCAGTTTTCTAGGACCGCCTCCCTACGAGCAGTACTTC
TRBD2 | TRBJ2-7 | few | TRBV6-1 | CASSDERGINEQYF | TGTGCCAGCAGTGACGAGCGGGGAATCAACGAGCAGTACTTC
TRBD1 | TRBJ2-7 | . | TRBV18 | CASSPYLAGGAYEQYF | TGTGCCAGCTCACCATACCTAGCAGGGGGCGCGTACGAGCAGTACTTC
. | TRBJ1-5 | many | TRBV6-2/TRBV6-3 | CASSYEWGGQPQHF | TGTGCCAGCAGTTACGAGTGGGGGGGTCAGCCCCAGCATTTT
. | TRBJ2-7 | many | TRBV14 | CASSHGGYEQYF | TGTGCCAGCAGCCACGGGGGCTACGAGCAGTACTTC
TRBD2 | TRBJ2-2 | many | TRBV28 | CASSFLHMGLAGNTGELFF | TGTGCCAGCAGTTTTCTGCACATGGGACTAGCGGGGAACACCGGGGAGCTGTTTTTT
. | TRBJ1-1 | many | TRBV5-1 | CASRDTSNTEAFF | TGCGCCAGCAGGGACACTTCGAACACTGAAGCTTTCTTT